The 22 T cell receptor beta chains given below trace back to one sample, sequenced in a study of CD8+CD57+ T cells in acquired aplastic anemia. Sequencing was done on patients that had shown CD8+CD57+ cell expansion by flow cytometry. Profiling of TCR beta VDJ combinations and CDR3 sequences used genomic DNA as template. Each CDR3 protein gets one entry after TCRdb re-called the reads with MiXCR. The table records about 290,000 distinct CDR3 sequences, about 50% of them present only once. The sample consisted of sorted CD4+, CD8+, or CD8+CD57+ T cells (not recorded which) from PBMCs. Source of these receptors: a human donor with aplastic anemia.

A single count supports this clonotype. The V gene is TRBV7-2, the J gene TRBJ2-5, with 7 bases aligning to TRBD2. This CDR3 contains 17 residues. The J segment lost 1 base and the V segment lost 1 base, leaving 9 bases of the junction unmatched. From germline, CDR1 is SGHTA and CDR2 FQGNSA. This CDR3 reads CASSLGPRAGLQETQYF. In DNA form, the CDR3 reads TGTGCCAGCAGCTTAGGTCCCCGAGCGGGACTCCAAGAGACCCAGTACTTC.

This chain connects TRBV7-9 to TRBJ1-4, with 8 bases matching TRBD1. The CDR3 spans 16 residues. In germline, CDR1 is SEHNR, CDR2 FQNEAQ (reference sequence). Germline trimming cut 2 bases from V and 7 bases from J; bases unmatched to any gene: 9. The CDR3 spells CASSLFSRGRVEKLFF. The CDR3 DNA sequence: TGTGCCAGCAGCTTATTTTCCAGGGGGCGTGTTGAAAAACTGTTTTTT.

The chain links TRBV2 to TRBJ2-1; D tentatively reads TRBD1 or TRBD2 (5 bases each). This CDR3 is built from 17 residues. The V gene lost 8 bases and the J gene lost 4 bases, with 24 bases spanning the gap. CDR1 and CDR2 from the germline V gene are SNHLY and FYNNEI. The CDR3 DNA reads as TGTGCCAGCTCACCACGGGTGCCAGGGACGGGTTACAATGAGCAGTTCTTC. This sequence encodes CASSPRVPGTGYNEQFF.

At least ten counts were recorded for this clonotype. The chain is built from TRBV2 and TRBJ1-2; 9 bases match TRBD1. V shed 6 bases, J shed 7 bases, and the junction held 15 bases outside the gene matches. Per the germline V gene, CDR1 is SNHLY and CDR2 is FYNNEI. This CDR3 contains 16 residues. CDR3 loop: CASSPPRDRAVRGYTF. In nucleotides, the CDR3 is TGTGCCAGCAGCCCACCCCGGGACAGGGCCGTACGTGGCTACACCTTC.

In this sample, this clonotype turned up a few times. The V and J genes are TRBV7-9 and TRBJ2-3; D is unresolved. This CDR3 contains 12 residues. Looked up from germline, CDR1 is SEHNR and CDR2 is FQNEAQ (reference sequence). Deletions cut 7 bases from V and 6 bases from J, with 11 bases between. This CDR3 is CASTKTEDTQYF. In DNA form, the CDR3 reads TGTGCCAGCACCAAGACCGAGGATACGCAGTATTTT.

On this clonotype itself: An end of the junction differs from the germline gene, which may be a read error. CDR3 coding DNA: TGTGCCAGCAGTGAAGTTGGGACAGGGGAGGAAAAACTGTTTTTT. Protein sequence: CASSEVGTGEEKLFF. The gene calls are TRBV10-2 and TRBJ1-4, with TRBD1 matching 10 bases. Germline V lookup: CDR1 WSHSY, CDR2 SAAADI. The CDR3 extends over 15 amino acids.

This clonotype was detected only once. The chain carries TRBV20-1 and TRBJ1-1, with 9 bases that match TRBD1. Per germline, CDR1 DFQATT and CDR2 SNEGSKA (reference sequence). The CDR3 has 15 residues. With V trimmed by 7 bases and J by 5 bases, 14 bases remained unmatched. As DNA, the CDR3 is TGCAGTGTAACTCCTCGACAGGGGGATAGGACTGAAGCTTTCTTT. The encoded protein is CSVTPRQGDRTEAFF.

V and J are TRBV28 and TRBJ2-2; no definite D call. Per the germline V gene, CDR1 is MDHEN and CDR2 is SYDVKM. The CDR3 is made up of 13 amino acids. V was shortened by 2 bases and J by 6 bases, with 7 bases between the two germline ends. As DNA, the CDR3 is TGTGCCAGCAGTTTAGGGTGGGCCGGGGAGCTGTTTTTT. This gives the protein CASSLGWAGELFF.

The chain uses TRBV10-2 and TRBJ2-7; D is undetermined. Germline assignment: CDR1 WSHSY and CDR2 SAAADI. V shed 10 bases and J shed 1 base, with 5 bases lying between them. The CDR3 length is 10 residues. For the CDR3, the DNA is TGCGCCATTCCGTCCTACGAGCAGTACTTC. This gives the protein CAIPSYEQYF.

The table lists this clonotype with a few counts. This chain connects TRBV5-1 to TRBJ2-7; weak D call: TRBD2 (6 bases). Trimming took off 3 bases at V and 5 bases at J, with 12 bases between the two ends. In germline, CDR1 is SGHRS, CDR2 YFSETQ. This CDR3 is built from 13 residues. The CDR3 protein is CASSSFGGNEQYF. In DNA, the CDR3 is TGCGCCAGCAGCTCATTCGGGGGTAACGAGCAGTACTTC.

The V call is TRBV19, the J call TRBJ1-3; 7 bases map to TRBD1. The CDR3 length is 16 residues. Germline V CDR1 and CDR2: LNHDA, SQIVND (reference sequence). V dropped 1 base and J dropped 7; count of bases not matched to a gene: 10. CDR3 sequence: CASSIVSRGTGNTIYF. The CDR3 DNA reads TGTGCCAGTAGTATAGTGTCCAGGGGGACCGGGAACACCATATATTTT. Full variable domain (missing parts from reference TRBV19 and TRBJ1-3): DGGITQSPKYLFRKEGQNVTLSCEQNLNHDAMYWYRQDPGQGLRLIYYSQIVNDFQKGDIAEGYSVSREKKESFPLTVTSAQKNPTAFYLCASSIVSRGTGNTIYFGEGSWLTVV.

The V call is TRBV19, the J call TRBJ1-2; tentatively, D is TRBD1 (6 bases). Trimming took 5 bases from V and 3 from J, leaving 16 bases between them. CDR1 LNHDA and CDR2 SQIVND come from the germline V gene (reference sequence). The length of the CDR3 is 15 residues. The CDR3 region has the DNA TGTGCCAGTAGTTGGGGACAAAGTCTCCACTATGGCTACACCTTC. It yields the protein CASSWGQSLHYGYTF.

This clonotype occurred a few times. The chain couples TRBV12-3 or TRBV12-4 to TRBJ1-6; no clear D gene. The CDR3 has 14 residues. The V and J ends lost 6 bases and 13 bases respectively, with 19 bases between them. This CDR3 reads CASSPGHSGGPLHF. Written as DNA, the CDR3 is TGTGCCAGCAGCCCAGGCCATTCAGGTGGGCCCCTCCACTTT.

This clonotype has a count of ten or more. The rearrangement links TRBV5-1 to TRBJ1-1, with D unresolved. The CDR3 length is 16 residues. With 0 bases removed from V and 5 bases from J, the gap between germline ends came to 17 bases. CDR1 is SGHRS, CDR2 YFSETQ, per germline. Here the CDR3 reads CASSLAGTGVGTEAFF. The CDR3, as DNA: TGCGCCAGCAGCTTGGCCGGTACGGGAGTTGGGACTGAAGCTTTCTTT.

V is TRBV7-2 and J is TRBJ2-3; TRBD2 agrees at 16 bases. CDR3 length equals 20 residues. V trimming: 5 bases; J trimming: 3 bases; junction bases outside the gene matches: 14. The V gene's germline CDR1 is SGHTA and CDR2 FQGNSA. CDR3 DNA: TGTGCCAGCAGCCAAGACGGGACTAGCGGGAGGGCCGAGGTTACAGATACGCAGTATTTT. Its translation is CASSQDGTSGRAEVTDTQYF.

The chain employs TRBV10-2 and TRBJ1-1; possible D gene TRBD1, 5 bases. The CDR3 extends over 13 amino acids. CDR1 is WSHSY, CDR2 SAAADI, per germline. Trimming left V 8 bases short and J 4 bases short, with 14 bases between. DNA for the CDR3: TGCGCCAGCCGGAGGGGAGTTGGCACTGAAGCTTTCTTT. Amino acid sequence: CASRRGVGTEAFF.

This clonotype was observed a few times. The chain has TRBV20-1 and TRBJ2-7; tentative D call: TRBD1 (6 bases). This CDR3 contains 13 residues. Trimming left V 7 bases short and J 5 bases short, with 18 bases between. Germline lookup yields CDR1 DFQATT and CDR2 SNEGSKA (reference sequence). CDR3 sequence (DNA): TGCAGTGTTCCCGGGACATCGATCCACGAGCAGTACTTC. Its translation: CSVPGTSIHEQYF.

This clonotype was observed at least ten times. The chain links TRBV7-3 to TRBJ2-1, with 7 bases matching TRBD1. With 2 bases clipped from V and 1 base from J, the junction kept 8 bases outside the gene matches. Germline values: CDR1 SGHTA, CDR2 FQGTGA. The CDR3 extends over 17 amino acids. The CDR3 DNA reads as TGTGCCAGCAGCTTACGGCCAGGGACAGCGTCCTACAATGAGCAGTTCTTC. Protein: CASSLRPGTASYNEQFF.

As to this clonotype: Germline is not matched at one junction end, which may reflect a read error. The chain recombines TRBV5-8 with TRBJ2-5, with TRBD1 matching over 7 bases. This CDR3 spans 15 amino acids. Looked up from germline, CDR1 is SGHTS and CDR2 is YDEGEE. The CDR3 is CAGSLLDRIQETQYF. CDR3 sequence (DNA): TGTGCCGGCAGCTTGTTGGACAGGATACAAGAGACCCAGTACTTC. Combining the CDR3 with reference TRBV5-8 and TRBJ2-5 gives the whole variable domain EAGVTQSPTHLIKTRGQQATLRCSPISGHTSVYWYQQALGLGLQFLLWYDEGEERNRGNFPPRFSGRQFPNYSSELNVNALELEDSALYLCAGSLLDRIQETQYFGPGTRLLVL.

The V and J genes are TRBV2 and TRBJ2-7; D call uncertain. The V gene's germline CDR1 is SNHLY and CDR2 FYNNEI. The CDR3 is 13 residues long. Trimming cost V 3 bases and J 2 bases, with 8 bases left between them. The CDR3 coding sequence is TGTGCCAGCAGTGATTTACGGGCCTACGAGCAGTACTTC. It translates to CASSDLRAYEQYF.

Many counts were recorded for this clonotype. The gene calls are TRBV6-1 and TRBJ1-6; D gene unclear. The germline CDR1 and CDR2 sequences are MNHNS and SASEGT. CDR3 length: 11 amino acids. V lost 7 bases and J lost 6, with 4 bases in between. The CDR3 here is CASNGNSPLHF. Written as DNA, the CDR3 is TGTGCCAGCAATGGTAATTCACCCCTCCACTTT.

This clonotype appeared a single time. The chain carries TRBV19 and TRBJ2-5; the D call may be TRBD1 or TRBD2 (7 bases each). CDR1 and CDR2 from the germline V gene are LNHDA and SQIVND (reference sequence). Trimming removed 4 bases at V and 9 bases at J, with 30 bases between. CDR3 length equals 18 residues. The CDR3 DNA sequence: TGTGCCAGTAGTAAGACAGGGCTTGCAACGGGAGGCAATCAGCCCCAGTACTTC. It encodes CASSKTGLATGGNQPQYF. Looking up the rest from reference TRBV19 and TRBJ2-5 gives the full variable domain: DGGITQSPKYLFRKEGQNVTLSCEQNLNHDAMYWYRQDPGQGLRLIYYSQIVNDFQKGDIAEGYSVSREKKESFPLTVTSAQKNPTAFYLCASSKTGLATGGNQPQYFGPGTRLLVL.